This passage covers 23 T cell receptor beta chains from one sample sequenced in a study of blood T cell repertoires in COVID-19. Some clones are missing from TCRdb's copy, which holds only in-frame ones; the method was immunoSEQ multiplex PCR. This repertoire shows about 58,000 clones, 60% to 85% found once; its top ten account for 4.9%. What was sequenced was peripheral blood. All receptors derive from a human donor in a cohort sampled during active COVID-19.

This CDR3 reads CSVEDGDRAEQYF. The CDR3 DNA follows: TGCAGCGTTGAAGATGGGGACAGGGCCGAGCAGTACTTC. The V and J genes are TRBV29-1 and TRBJ2-7; 9 nucleotides match TRBD1. Germline trimming cut 0 bases from V and 6 bases from J; bases unmatched to any gene: 3. The CDR3 runs 13 residues. The germline V gene encodes CDR1 SQVTM and CDR2 ANQGSEA.

The CDR3 region is CASSGIGQGRINYGYTF. CDR3 DNA: TGTGCCAGCAGTGGTATCGGACAGGGCCGGATCAACTATGGCTACACCTTC. The V gene is TRBV28, the J gene TRBJ1-2; the match to TRBD1 covers 8 bases. The CDR3 sequence is 17 residues long. V was clipped by 5 bases and J by 2 bases; unmatched bases: 13. Germline CDR1 MDHEN, CDR2 SYDVKM.

This clone was seen just once. The rearrangement links TRBV28 to TRBJ1-6; a weak D match, TRBD1 (5 bases). V was trimmed by 2 bases and J by 7 bases, leaving 9 bases between them. Germline V CDR1 and CDR2: MDHEN, SYDVKM. The CDR3 consists of 14 residues. CDR3 region: CASSLTGINSPLHF. The CDR3 DNA follows: TGTGCCAGCAGTTTAACAGGAATAAATTCACCCCTCCACTTT.

The chain employs TRBV19 and TRBJ2-7; D remains unclear. This CDR3 has 13 amino acids. V was shortened by 6 bases and J by 0 bases, with 9 bases between the two germline ends. Germline V gives CDR1 LNHDA, CDR2 SQIVND (reference sequence). For the CDR3, the DNA is TGTGCCAGTAGCGTTTCCTACTCCTACGAGCAGTACTTC. Translated: CASSVSYSYEQYF.

J is TRBJ2-1 and V is TRBV20-1, with no clear D. The germline V gene encodes CDR1 DFQATT and CDR2 SNEGSKA (reference sequence). Trimming cost V 6 bases and J 9 bases, with 12 bases left between them. This CDR3 is 11 amino acids long. The CDR3 DNA reads as TGCAGTGCGTCACGCCGAGGTGAGCAGTTCTTC. Translation: CSASRRGEQFF.

The genes are TRBV27 and TRBJ2-7, with 7 bases fitting TRBD2. Germline CDR1 and CDR2: MNHEY and SMNVEV (reference sequence). J gave up 7 bases and V 4 bases, and 10 bases lay outside the gene matches. The CDR3 totals 14 residues. CDR3 nucleotides: TGTGCCAGCAGTTCTTTGTGGGAGGGCCAAGAGCAGTACTTC. It translates to CASSSLWEGQEQYF.

The chain has TRBV24-1 and TRBJ2-7; D unresolved. Germline CDR1 KGHDR, CDR2 SFDVKD. The CDR3 is 12 amino acids. V lost 2 bases, J lost 4 bases, and 5 bases lay in between. The CDR3 loop reads CATSDSPYEQYF. The DNA for the CDR3 is TGTGCCACCAGTGATTCCCCGTACGAGCAGTACTTC.

V and J are TRBV4-1 and TRBJ2-7; 12 bases map to TRBD2. The CDR3 length is 17 residues. Trimming cost V 0 bases and J 5 bases; bases outside gene matches: 8. Germline V gene sequence: CDR1 MGHRA, CDR2 YSYEKL. Here the CDR3 DNA reads TGCGCCAGCAGCCAAGAACCCGGACTAGCGGGGCCCCACGAGCAGTACTTC. Residues: CASSQEPGLAGPHEQYF.

The chain links TRBV27 to TRBJ2-3; 11 bases agree with TRBD1. CDR1 and CDR2 from the germline V gene are MNHEY and SMNVEV (reference sequence). CDR3 size: 18 residues. V lost 4 bases, J lost 5 bases, and 14 bases stayed unmatched. The CDR3 DNA reads TGTGCCAGCAGTTCTTCTCCCGGACAGGGGGCGCGTGGAGATACGCAGTATTTT. It is translated as CASSSSPGQGARGDTQYF.

The chain combines TRBV21-1 with TRBJ2-5; the table's D gene call, TRBD1, was not cross checked with the DNA. TRBV21-1 is a known pseudogene. This CDR3 has 16 residues. As DNA, the CDR3 is TGTGCCAGCAGCACTTACCGCCGGGACACACAAGAGACCCAGTACTTC. It specifies CASSTYRRDTQETQYF.

This clone has a handful of counts. The rearrangement links TRBV7-6 to TRBJ2-7; D remains ambiguous. Germline V gene data show CDR1 as SGHVS and CDR2 as FNYEAQ. The CDR3 consists of 14 residues. Trimming stripped 0 bases from V and 4 bases from J, with 10 bases between. The CDR3 here is CASSLARNGYEQYF. As DNA, the CDR3 is TGTGCCAGCAGCTTAGCGCGAAACGGGTACGAGCAGTACTTC.

In its sample, this clone was seen a few times. Germline is not matched at one junction end, which may reflect a read error. The V gene is TRBV2, the J gene TRBJ2-4; 8 positions agree with TRBD2. The germline gives CDR1 SNHLY, CDR2 FYNNEI. The CDR3 runs 14 residues. The CDR3: CASTDGLAQNIQYF. CDR3 nucleotide sequence: TGTGCCAGCACCGACGGACTAGCCCAAAACATTCAGTACTTC. Drawing the rest from reference TRBV2 and TRBJ2-4, the complete variable domain is EPEVTQTPSHQVTQMGQEVILRCVPISNHLYFYWYRQILGQKVEFLVSFYNNEISEKSEIFDDQFSVERPDGSNFTLKIRSTKLEDSAMYFCASTDGLAQNIQYFGAGTRLSVL.

This clone was seen once. The chain has TRBV2 and TRBJ2-7; 7 nucleotides match TRBD1. The germline CDR1 and CDR2 sequences are SNHLY and FYNNEI. The CDR3 is 14 residues long. V gave up 5 bases and J gave up 5 bases; unmatched junction bases: 9. The CDR3 DNA sequence: TGTGCCAGCAGTTACAGGGGTCCCTTTGACGAGCAGTACTTC. Residues: CASSYRGPFDEQYF.

The chain links TRBV30 to TRBJ2-5, with 15 positions matching TRBD2. J gave up 5 bases and V 2 bases, and 9 bases lay outside the gene matches. The germline V gene encodes CDR1 GTSNPN and CDR2 SVGIG (reference sequence). There are 17 residues in the CDR3. CDR3 residues: CAWSPPGLAGGGETQYF. DNA of the CDR3: TGTGCCTGGAGTCCACCCGGACTAGCGGGAGGGGGGGAGACCCAGTACTTC.

J is TRBJ2-7 and V is TRBV6-5; 11 nucleotides line up with TRBD1. The V segment lost 6 bases and the J segment 6 bases; nucleotides outside the gene matches: 4. From germline, CDR1 is MNHEY and CDR2 SVGAGI. This CDR3 region has 13 residues. CDR3 nucleotide sequence: TGTGCCAGCAGCGGACAGGGGGCGTCCGAGCAGTACTTC. Residues: CASSGQGASEQYF.

This sequence joins TRBV5-1 and TRBJ2-1, with 9 nucleotides matching TRBD1. The trim removed 7 bases at V and 6 bases at J, leaving 5 bases unmatched. The CDR3 is 13 amino acids. Germline V gene sequence: CDR1 SGHRS, CDR2 YFSETQ. The CDR3 bases are TGCGCCAGCCGACAGGGGGTCGGCAATGAGCAGTTCTTC. It translates to CASRQGVGNEQFF. Full variable domain (remainder filled in from reference TRBV5-1 and TRBJ2-1): KAGVTQTPRYLIKTRGQQVTLSCSPISGHRSVSWYQQTPGQGLQFLFEYFSETQRNKGNFPGRFSGRQFSNSRSEMNVSTLELGDSALYLCASRQGVGNEQFFGPGTRLTVL.

The J gene is TRBJ2-2, the V gene TRBV29-1; the D gene is possibly TRBD2 (5 bases). V was clipped by 7 bases and J by 3 bases, with 18 bases between them. Germline CDR1 SQVTM, CDR2 ANQGSEA. The CDR3 is 15 amino acids. In DNA form, the CDR3 reads TGCAGCGCTCGGGCGGGTGGGAGCCACACCGGGGAGCTGTTTTTT. Its translation: CSARAGGSHTGELFF.

This chain uses TRBV7-2 with TRBJ2-7, with TRBD2 matching over 11 bases. The trim removed 3 bases at V and 3 bases at J, leaving 4 bases unmatched. Germline CDR1 is SGHTA and CDR2 is FQGNSA. The CDR3 is made up of 15 amino acids. The CDR3 DNA reads as TGTGCCAGCAGCTTCGGACTAGCGGGTTACTACGAGCAGTACTTC. Protein sequence: CASSFGLAGYYEQYF.

The rearrangement joins TRBV4-2 to TRBJ2-4; 7 nucleotides agree with TRBD2. The V gene's germline CDR1 is LGHNA and CDR2 YNFKEQ. J lost 9 bases, V lost 0 bases, and 5 bases had no gene match. The CDR3 contains 14 residues. The CDR3 DNA sequence: TGTGCCAGCAGCCAAGAAGGACTAGAACCCATTCAGTACTTC. It encodes CASSQEGLEPIQYF.

The V gene is TRBV5-4, the J gene TRBJ2-6; D ambiguous. Germline CDR1 and CDR2: SGHNT and YYREEE (reference sequence). V gave up 0 bases and J gave up 2 bases, with 9 bases separating them. The CDR3 spans 16 residues. CDR3 in DNA: TGTGCCAGCAGCTTGGACCGGGTTACTGGGGCCAACGTCCTGACTTTC. Protein sequence: CASSLDRVTGANVLTF. Full variable domain (missing parts from reference TRBV5-4 and TRBJ2-6): ETGVTQSPTHLIKTRGQQVTLRCSSQSGHNTVSWYQQALGQGPQFIFQYYREEENGRGNFPPRFSGLQFPNYSSELNVNALELDDSALYLCASSLDRVTGANVLTFGAGSRLTVL.

This clone was observed once. V usage is TRBV25-1 and J usage is TRBJ1-2, with 8 bases identical to TRBD1. The CDR3 contains 13 residues. V trimming: 6 bases; J trimming: 5 bases; junction bases outside the gene matches: 5. CDR1 is MGHDK and CDR2 is SYGVNS in the germline V gene. The DNA of the CDR3 is TGTGCCAGCAGCTGGGACAGGAGATATGGCTACACCTTC. Translating it yields CASSWDRRYGYTF.

J is TRBJ1-5 and V is TRBV28; no definite D call. The V and J ends lost 2 bases and 8 bases respectively, with 10 bases between them. The CDR3 runs 13 residues. Germline assignment: CDR1 MDHEN and CDR2 SYDVKM. CDR3 coding DNA: TGTGCCAGCAGTTTAGGGCAGCCCAAGCCCCAGCATTTT. Protein sequence: CASSLGQPKPQHF. Based on the CDR3 plus reference TRBV28 and TRBJ1-5, the full variable domain is DVKVTQSSRYLVKRTGEKVFLECVQDMDHENMFWYRQDPGLGLRLIYFSYDVKMKEKGDIPEGYSVSREKKERFSLILESASTNQTSMYLCASSLGQPKPQHFGDGTRLSIL.

This clone appeared a single time. The genes are TRBV28 and TRBJ1-1, with 7 bases matching TRBD1. Germline-derived CDR1 and CDR2 are MDHEN and SYDVKM. The CDR3 extends over 15 amino acids. J gave up 2 bases and V 5 bases, and 8 bases lay outside the gene matches. The CDR3 loop is CASSQQTGRNTEAFF. The CDR3 DNA reads TGTGCCAGCAGTCAACAGACAGGGAGAAACACTGAAGCTTTCTTT.